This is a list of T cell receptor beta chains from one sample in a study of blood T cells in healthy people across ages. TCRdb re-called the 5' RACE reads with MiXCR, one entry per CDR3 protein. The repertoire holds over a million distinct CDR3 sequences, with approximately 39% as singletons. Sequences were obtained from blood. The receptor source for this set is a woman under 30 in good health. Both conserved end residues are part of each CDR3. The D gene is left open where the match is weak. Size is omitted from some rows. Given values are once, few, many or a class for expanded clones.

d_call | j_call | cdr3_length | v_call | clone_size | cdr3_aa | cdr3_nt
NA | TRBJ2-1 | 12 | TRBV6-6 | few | CASRHRENEQFF | TGTGCCAGCAGGCACAGGGAGAATGAGCAGTTCTTC
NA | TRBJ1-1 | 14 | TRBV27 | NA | CASSFRAEATEAFF | TGTGCCAGCAGTTTCAGGGCAGAGGCCACTGAAGCTTTCTTT
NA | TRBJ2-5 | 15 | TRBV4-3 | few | CASSPMTPGEETQYF | TGCGCCAGCAGCCCCATGACGCCGGGGGAAGAGACCCAGTACTTC
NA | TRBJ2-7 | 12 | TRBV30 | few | CAWSVMEYEQYF | TGTGCCTGGAGTGTAATGGAGTACGAGCAGTACTTC
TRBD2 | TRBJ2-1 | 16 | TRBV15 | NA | CATSISPSGGANEQFF | TGTGCCACCAGCATTTCCCCTAGCGGGGGGGCAAATGAGCAGTTCTTC
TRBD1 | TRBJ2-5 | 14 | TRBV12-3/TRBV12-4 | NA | CASSLKRQGETQYF | TGTGCCAGCAGTTTAAAACGACAGGGGGAGACCCAGTACTTC
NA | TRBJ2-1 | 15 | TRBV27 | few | CASSSTWVHVNEQFF | TGTGCCAGCAGTAGCACCTGGGTGCATGTCAATGAGCAGTTCTTC
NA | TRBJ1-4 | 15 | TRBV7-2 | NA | CASSLGGQTYEKLFF | TGTGCCAGCAGCTTAGGAGGACAGACTTATGAAAAACTGTTTTTT
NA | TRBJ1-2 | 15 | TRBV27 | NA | CASSLLKTGNYGYTF | TGTGCCAGCAGTTTACTCAAGACGGGGAACTATGGCTACACCTTC
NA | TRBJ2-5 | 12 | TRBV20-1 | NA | CSACSDQGTQYF | TGCAGTGCTTGTAGCGACCAAGGGACCCAGTACTTC
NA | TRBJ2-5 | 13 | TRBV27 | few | CASSLGSSRTQYF | TGTGCCAGCAGTCTGGGATCAAGTCGGACCCAGTACTTC
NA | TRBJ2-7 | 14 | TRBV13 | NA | CASSRGTYSYEQYF | TGTGCCAGCAGCCGCGGGACATACTCCTACGAGCAGTACTTC
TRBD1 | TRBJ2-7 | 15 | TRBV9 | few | CASSFPGRGYNEQYF | TGTGCCAGCAGTTTCCCAGGCAGGGGGTACAATGAGCAGTACTTC
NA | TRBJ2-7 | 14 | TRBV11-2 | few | CASSLAGLRGEQYF | TGTGCCAGCAGCTTAGCAGGGCTTCGTGGCGAGCAGTACTTC
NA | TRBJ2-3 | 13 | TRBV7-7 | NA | CASSDKTSNTQYF | TGTGCTAGCAGCGATAAGACTAGTAATACGCAGTATTTT
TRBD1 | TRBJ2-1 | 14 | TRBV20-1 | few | CSAKDRVHYNEQFF | TGCAGTGCTAAGGACAGGGTCCACTACAATGAGCAGTTCTTC
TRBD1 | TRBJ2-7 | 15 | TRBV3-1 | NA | CASSLGTGRTNEQYF | TGTGCCAGCAGCCTTGGGACAGGAAGGACCAATGAGCAGTACTTC
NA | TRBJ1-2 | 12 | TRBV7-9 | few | CASSWGSYGYTF | TGTGCCAGCAGCTGGGGATCATATGGCTACACCTTC
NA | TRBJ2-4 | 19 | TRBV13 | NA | CASSLNPRSAGGAKNIQYF | TGTGCCAGCAGCTTAAATCCCCGGTCCGCAGGGGGGGCCAAAAACATTCAGTACTTC
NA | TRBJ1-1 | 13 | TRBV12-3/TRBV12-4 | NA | CASSVAAAVCAFF | TGTGCCAGCAGTGTGGCGGCAGCTGTTTGCGCTTTCTTT
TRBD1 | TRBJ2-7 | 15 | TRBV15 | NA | CATSNGQGVSYEQYF | TGTGCCACCAGCAACGGGCAGGGGGTCTCCTACGAGCAGTACTTC
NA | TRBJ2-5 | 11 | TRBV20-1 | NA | CSASLYNEQYF | TGCAGTGCTAGCCTCTACAATGAGCAGTACTTC
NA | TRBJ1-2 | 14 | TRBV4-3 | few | CASSQDGGSSGYTF | TGCGCCAGCAGCCAAGATGGGGGTTCCTCCGGCTACACCTTC
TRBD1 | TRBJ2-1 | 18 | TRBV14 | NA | CASSYTTFPGQGHNEQFF | TGTGCCAGCAGCTACACGACGTTTCCGGGACAGGGGCACAATGAGCAGTTCTTC
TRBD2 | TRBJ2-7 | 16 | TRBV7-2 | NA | CASSAPGTSTYNEQYF | TGTGCCAGCAGCGCTCCCGGGACTAGCACCTACAATGAGCAGTACTTC
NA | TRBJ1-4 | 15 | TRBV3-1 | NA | CASSPAWASPTILFF | TGTGCCAGCAGCCCTGCCTGGGCATCCCCGACGATACTGTTTTTT
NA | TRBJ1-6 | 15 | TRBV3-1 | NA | CASSYQDGGYSPLHF | TGTGCCAGCAGCTATCAAGACGGGGGATACTCACCCCTCCACTTT
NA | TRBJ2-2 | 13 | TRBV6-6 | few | CASTLKAIGELFF | TGTGCCAGCACCCTAAAGGCCATCGGGGAGCTGTTTTTT
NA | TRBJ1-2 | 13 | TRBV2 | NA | CASTFTPGNGYTF | TGTGCCAGCACCTTTACCCCAGGGAATGGCTACACCTTC
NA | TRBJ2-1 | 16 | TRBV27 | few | CASSLTTPSSYNEQFF | TGTGCCAGCAGTTTAACGACACCCAGCTCCTACAATGAGCAGTTCTTC
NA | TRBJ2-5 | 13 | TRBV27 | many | CASSFVGEETQYF | TGTGCCAGCAGCTTCGTGGGGGAAGAGACCCAGTACTTC
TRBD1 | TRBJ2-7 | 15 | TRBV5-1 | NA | CASSFTGTGSYVQYF | TGCGCCAGCAGCTTCACCGGGACAGGGTCCTACGTGCAGTACTTC
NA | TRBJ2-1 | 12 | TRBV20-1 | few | CSALPGGFEQFF | TGCAGTGCCCTCCCTGGGGGGTTCGAGCAGTTCTTC
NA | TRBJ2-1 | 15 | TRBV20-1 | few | CSARDPSSVYNEQFF | TGCAGTGCTAGAGATCCGAGTAGCGTTTACAATGAGCAGTTCTTC
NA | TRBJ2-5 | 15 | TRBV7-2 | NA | CASSLLAAPRETQYF | TGTGCCAGCAGCTTACTCGCGGCCCCACGGGAGACCCAGTACTTC
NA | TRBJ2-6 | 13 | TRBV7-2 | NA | CASSPFGANVLTF | TGTGCCAGCAGCCCCTTTGGGGCCAACGTCCTGACTTTC
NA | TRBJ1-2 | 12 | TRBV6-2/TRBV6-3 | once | CASMGNNYGYTF | TGTGCCAGCATGGGCAACAACTATGGCTACACCTTC
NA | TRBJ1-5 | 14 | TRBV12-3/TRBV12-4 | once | CASSLGGFKQPQHF | TGTGCCAGCAGTCTCGGGGGGTTCAAGCAGCCCCAGCATTTT
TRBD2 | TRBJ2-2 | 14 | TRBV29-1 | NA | CSVATSGNTGELFF | TGCAGCGTTGCGACTAGCGGTAACACCGGGGAGCTGTTTTTT
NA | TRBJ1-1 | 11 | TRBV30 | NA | CAGSALTEAFF | TGTGCCGGGAGTGCCCTCACTGAAGCTTTCTTT
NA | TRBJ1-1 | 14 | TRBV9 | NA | CASSQDSAGTEAFF | TGTGCCAGCAGCCAGGACAGCGCGGGCACTGAAGCTTTCTTT
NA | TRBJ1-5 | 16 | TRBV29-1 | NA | CSVEAITVYLNRPQHF | TGCAGCGTTGAAGCAATAACCGTGTATCTCAATCGGCCCCAGCATTTT
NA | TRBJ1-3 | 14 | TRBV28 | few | CASKVWSSGNTIYF | TGTGCCAGCAAAGTGTGGAGCTCTGGAAACACCATATATTTT
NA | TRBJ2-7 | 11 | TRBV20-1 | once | CSAMGHNEQYF | TGCAGTGCTATGGGGCACAACGAGCAGTACTTC
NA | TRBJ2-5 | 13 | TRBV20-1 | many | CSASHNAQETQYF | TGCAGTGCTAGCCATAATGCCCAAGAGACCCAGTACTTC
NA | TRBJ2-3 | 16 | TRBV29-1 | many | CSPISWTAKGTDTQYF | TGCAGCCCCATCTCGTGGACAGCCAAAGGCACAGATACGCAGTATTTT
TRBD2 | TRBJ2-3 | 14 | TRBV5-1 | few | CASSPAGESDTQYF | TGCGCCAGCAGCCCCGCGGGAGAGTCAGATACGCAGTATTTT
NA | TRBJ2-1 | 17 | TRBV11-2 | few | CASSLEGATSSYNEQFF | TGTGCCAGCAGCTTAGAGGGAGCGACCAGCTCCTACAATGAGCAGTTCTTC
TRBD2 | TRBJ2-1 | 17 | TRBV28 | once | CASSSRVLGRIKETQFF | TGTGCCAGCAGTTCGCGTGTGCTCGGGAGGATTAAAGAGACCCAGTTCTTC
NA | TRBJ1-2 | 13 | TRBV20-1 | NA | CSASDSENYGYTF | TGCAGTGCCTCAGACAGCGAGAACTATGGCTACACCTTC